Listed here are 25 T cell receptor beta chains from one sample, sequenced in a study of identical twins. TCRdb independently ran MiXCR on the 5' RACE reads; one entry per CDR3 protein. In the table there are 700,000 to 950,000 distinct CDR3 sequences, more than 9% of which are singletons. The same data also contributed to another study, on yellow fever vaccine responses in identical twins.

The material sequenced was PBMCs. These receptors were taken from a woman under 30 in good health.

A few counts support this clonotype. The chain employs TRBV4-2 and TRBJ2-7; no reliable D call. Looked up from germline, CDR1 is LGHNA and CDR2 is YNFKEQ. This CDR3 has 18 amino acids. V lost 5 bases and J lost 4, with 27 bases in between. CDR3 residues: CASSGYAGPAPIPYEQYF. The CDR3 nucleotides read TGTGCCAGCAGCGGGTATGCAGGACCCGCTCCTATACCGTACGAGCAGTACTTC.

This chain uses TRBV6-5 with TRBJ1-3, with a tentative D call TRBD1 (6 bases). CDR1 is MNHEY, CDR2 SVGAGI, per germline. Trimming cost V 7 bases and J 0 bases, with 13 bases left between them. The CDR3 length is 15 residues. CDR3 coding DNA: TGTGCCAGCACCACAGGGTATTACTCTGGAAACACCATATATTTT. Its protein product is CASTTGYYSGNTIYF.

CDR3 sequence (DNA): TGTGCTAGTGGTCCGGGACTAGCGGCCCTATGGGGCCCCAAAAACATTCAGTACTTC. It translates to CASGPGLAALWGPKNIQYF. The chain links TRBV12-5 to TRBJ2-4, with 11 nucleotides matching TRBD2. The CDR3 length is 19 residues. The ends lost 5 bases at V and 2 bases at J; junction bases unmatched: 14. Per the germline V gene, CDR1 is LGHNT and CDR2 is FRNRAP.

This clonotype was seen a few times. The chain uses TRBV3-1 and TRBJ2-1, with D hard to call. Trimming left V 8 bases short and J 0 bases short, with 11 bases between. Looked up from germline, CDR1 is LGHDT and CDR2 is YNNKEL (reference sequence). The length of the CDR3 is 14 residues. Here the CDR3 reads CASGRKYSYNEQFF. CDR3 DNA: TGTGCCAGCGGCCGAAAGTACTCCTACAATGAGCAGTTCTTC.

In its sample, this clonotype was seen once. The CDR3 region is CASSLGYYSSYNEQFF. CDR3 in DNA: TGTGCCAGCAGCTTGGGTTATTATAGCTCCTACAATGAGCAGTTCTTC. This rearrangement joins TRBV5-6 to TRBJ2-1, with no clear D. Germline lookup yields CDR1 SGHDT and CDR2 YYEEEE. V was shortened by 0 bases and J by 0 bases, with 10 bases between the two germline ends. CDR3 length: 16 amino acids.

This chain uses TRBV20-1 with TRBJ2-3, with a tentative D call TRBD1 (5 bases). The germline CDR1 and CDR2 sequences are DFQATT and SNEGSKA (reference sequence). The CDR3 extends over 15 amino acids. V was clipped by 0 bases and J by 0 bases, with 10 bases between them. The CDR3: CSARDFRASTDTQYF. Written as DNA, the CDR3 is TGCAGTGCTAGAGATTTCAGGGCTAGCACAGATACGCAGTATTTT.

This clonotype came up a few times. The V and J genes are TRBV10-1 and TRBJ2-5, with 9 bases lining up with TRBD2. Trimming cost V 3 bases and J 2 bases; bases outside gene matches: 4. Germline CDR1 is WNHNN and CDR2 is SYGVQD (reference sequence). The CDR3 covers 15 residues. CDR3 in amino acids: CASSDSGGYQETQYF. Here the CDR3 DNA reads TGCGCCAGCAGTGACAGCGGGGGGTATCAAGAGACCCAGTACTTC.

A word on this clonotype: Relative to the germline gene, one junction end is altered; a read error may explain this. The chain is built from TRBV12-3 or TRBV12-4 and TRBJ2-7, with 7 bases identical to TRBD1. This CDR3 is built from 12 residues. CDR3 loop: CASRPRQGSINF. Here the CDR3 DNA reads TGTGCCAGCAGACCCCGACAGGGATCCATCAACTTC.

The chain carries TRBV3-1 and TRBJ1-6; 7 bases match TRBD1. V shed 0 bases and J 7 bases; nucleotides not matched to a gene: 6. Germline CDR1 LGHDT, CDR2 YNNKEL (reference sequence). The CDR3 is 16 amino acids. The CDR3 DNA reads as TGTGCCAGCAGCCAAGAACGGGACAGAGACAATTCACCCCTCCACTTT. Protein product: CASSQERDRDNSPLHF.

The table lists this clonotype with a few counts. J is TRBJ2-1 and V is TRBV19; a possible D gene is TRBD2 (6 bases). CDR1 and CDR2 from the germline V gene are LNHDA and SQIVND (reference sequence). The CDR3 is made up of 15 amino acids. V lost 7 bases and J lost 9, with 22 bases in between. CDR3 loop: CASKTGLSYLTEQFF. The CDR3 nucleotides read TGTGCCAGTAAGACGGGACTCTCATACCTTACTGAGCAGTTCTTC. Combining the CDR3 with reference TRBV19 and TRBJ2-1 gives the whole variable domain DGGITQSPKYLFRKEGQNVTLSCEQNLNHDAMYWYRQDPGQGLRLIYYSQIVNDFQKGDIAEGYSVSREKKESFPLTVTSAQKNPTAFYLCASKTGLSYLTEQFFGPGTRLTVL.

Only a few counts were recorded for this clonotype. The CDR3 DNA reads TGTGCCAGCTCACCAACAGGGGGCCCAGATACGCAGTATTTT. Protein: CASSPTGGPDTQYF. The rearrangement uses TRBV18 and TRBJ2-3; 9 bases are shared with TRBD1. The germline gives CDR1 KGHSH, CDR2 LQKENI. V shed 2 bases and J 4 bases; nucleotides not matched to a gene: 1. The CDR3 is 14 amino acids.

This clonotype was seen a handful of times. The V and J genes are TRBV12-3 or TRBV12-4 and TRBJ2-3; 7 nucleotides match TRBD2. The CDR3 is made up of 16 amino acids. V shed 7 bases, J shed 4 bases, and the junction held 14 bases outside the gene matches. In DNA form, the CDR3 reads TGTGCCAGCACCCCTGGGGTGGGGGGGTCCTCAGATACGCAGTATTTT. It yields the protein CASTPGVGGSSDTQYF.

This clonotype was picked up a small number of times. The rearrangement links TRBV28 to TRBJ2-4, with 10 bases fitting TRBD2. The V gene end was trimmed by 5 bases and the J gene end by 8 bases; junction bases not matched to a gene: 6. The CDR3 loop spans 14 amino acids. Germline V gene sequence: CDR1 MDHEN, CDR2 SYDVKM. The CDR3 DNA follows: TGTGCCAGCAGTACAGCGGGAGGGCGGGACATTCAGTACTTC. Its translation: CASSTAGGRDIQYF.

This chain joins TRBV20-1 and TRBJ2-1, with D maybe TRBD1 (5 bases). The CDR3 is 12 amino acids. V was pared by 6 bases and J by 1 base, with 7 bases between. CDR1 is DFQATT, CDR2 SNEGSKA, per germline (reference sequence). The CDR3 protein is CSAQESYNEQFF. The CDR3 nucleotides are TGCAGTGCACAGGAATCCTACAATGAGCAGTTCTTC.

Ten or more counts support this clonotype. V gene TRBV10-3 combines with J gene TRBJ1-1; D remains ambiguous. This CDR3 comprises 13 residues. V gave up 3 bases and J gave up 2 bases, with 7 bases separating them. Germline V gene data show CDR1 as ENHRY and CDR2 as SYGVKD. For the CDR3, the DNA is TGTGCCATCAGTGATCTCAGAAACACTGAAGCTTTCTTT. Translating gives CAISDLRNTEAFF.

This clonotype was seen repeatedly, ten times or more. V and J are TRBV27 and TRBJ1-5; TRBD1 might be the D (5 bases). Between the trimmed V and J ends, which lost 6 bases and 0 bases, there was a span of 15 bases. Per germline, CDR1 MNHEY and CDR2 SMNVEV (reference sequence). The CDR3 extends over 16 amino acids. The CDR3 loop reads CASSLLGGGSNQPQHF. The CDR3 nucleotides read TGTGCCAGCAGCCTACTCGGCGGGGGTAGCAATCAGCCCCAGCATTTT.

The chain links TRBV7-9 to TRBJ2-2; no firm D call. The germline gives CDR1 SEHNR, CDR2 FQNEAQ (reference sequence). The CDR3 has 16 amino acids. Trimming removed 7 bases from V and 7 bases from J, with 22 bases in between. CDR3: CASNSIRPAGDGELFF. In nucleotides, the CDR3 is TGTGCCAGCAATTCCATTCGGCCCGCAGGCGACGGGGAGCTGTTTTTT.

The chain joins TRBV15 to TRBJ2-7; D ambiguous. The CDR3 runs 13 residues. Per germline, CDR1 LNHNV and CDR2 YYDKDF (reference sequence). Trimming pared 3 bases from V and 5 bases from J, leaving 11 bases between. CDR3 amino acids: CATSSGPGDEQYF. Written as DNA, the CDR3 is TGTGCCACCAGCAGCGGGCCTGGGGACGAGCAGTACTTC.

This clonotype was picked up a small number of times. This chain joins TRBV12-3 or TRBV12-4 and TRBJ2-1, with 14 bases aligning to TRBD2. With V trimmed by 6 bases and J by 4 bases, 11 bases remained unmatched. The CDR3 contains 18 residues. The CDR3 coding sequence is TGTGCCAGCAGCCCTATCGGGACTAGCGGGAGACGATACAATGAGCAGTTCTTC. It codes for CASSPIGTSGRRYNEQFF.

This chain connects TRBV24-1 to TRBJ2-1; 15 nucleotides match TRBD2. The CDR3 extends over 19 amino acids. Germline V CDR1 and CDR2: KGHDR, SFDVKD. V shed 4 bases and J 4 bases; nucleotides not matched to a gene: 10. CDR3: CATSEGLAGGRGEYNEQFF. CDR3 nucleotides: TGTGCCACCAGTGAGGGACTAGCGGGAGGCCGGGGGGAGTACAATGAGCAGTTCTTC.

The V gene is TRBV5-1, the J gene TRBJ2-5; possible D gene TRBD1, 6 bases. The V gene's germline CDR1 is SGHRS and CDR2 YFSETQ. Trimming shortened V by 0 bases and J by 5 bases, and 14 bases separated the two germline ends. This CDR3 is built from 15 residues. The CDR3 protein is CASSLDYRAMETQYF. Here the CDR3 DNA reads TGCGCCAGCAGCTTGGACTACAGGGCCATGGAGACCCAGTACTTC.

The chain combines TRBV15 with TRBJ2-5; TRBD2 matches 7 bases. This CDR3 has 12 amino acids. The V segment lost 6 bases and the J segment 4 bases; nucleotides outside the gene matches: 2. Germline V gene data show CDR1 as LNHNV and CDR2 as YYDKDF (reference sequence). The CDR3 protein is CATRGEGETQYF. The CDR3 nucleotides read TGTGCCACCAGGGGGGAGGGAGAGACCCAGTACTTC.

This chain uses TRBV20-1 with TRBJ2-5; the D is unclear. Germline V gene lookup returns CDR1 DFQATT and CDR2 SNEGSKA (reference sequence). V lost 4 bases and J 1 base, leaving 13 bases between the germline ends. CDR3 length: 14 residues. As DNA, the CDR3 is TGCAGTGCTATAAGTAGCCTCCTCCAAGAGACCCAGTACTTC. Translated: CSAISSLLQETQYF.

The rearrangement uses TRBV6-1 and TRBJ2-5; TRBD2 matches 7 bases. The CDR3 spans 15 residues. Germline assignment: CDR1 MNHNS and CDR2 SASEGT. The junction had 8 bases not matched to a gene; V was cut back by 6 bases and J by 1 base. CDR3 region: CASRTRLAVQETQYF. The CDR3 DNA is TGTGCCAGCAGAACCAGACTAGCAGTCCAAGAGACCCAGTACTTC.

This CDR3 reads CASSPRGTSVDTQYF. Written as DNA, the CDR3 is TGTGCCAGCAGCCCACGGGGGACTAGCGTAGATACGCAGTATTTT. The chain carries TRBV3-1 and TRBJ2-3, with 10 bases identical to TRBD2. The CDR3 contains 15 residues. V was clipped by 4 bases and J by 5 bases; unmatched bases: 6. Germline CDR1 LGHDT, CDR2 YNNKEL (reference sequence).